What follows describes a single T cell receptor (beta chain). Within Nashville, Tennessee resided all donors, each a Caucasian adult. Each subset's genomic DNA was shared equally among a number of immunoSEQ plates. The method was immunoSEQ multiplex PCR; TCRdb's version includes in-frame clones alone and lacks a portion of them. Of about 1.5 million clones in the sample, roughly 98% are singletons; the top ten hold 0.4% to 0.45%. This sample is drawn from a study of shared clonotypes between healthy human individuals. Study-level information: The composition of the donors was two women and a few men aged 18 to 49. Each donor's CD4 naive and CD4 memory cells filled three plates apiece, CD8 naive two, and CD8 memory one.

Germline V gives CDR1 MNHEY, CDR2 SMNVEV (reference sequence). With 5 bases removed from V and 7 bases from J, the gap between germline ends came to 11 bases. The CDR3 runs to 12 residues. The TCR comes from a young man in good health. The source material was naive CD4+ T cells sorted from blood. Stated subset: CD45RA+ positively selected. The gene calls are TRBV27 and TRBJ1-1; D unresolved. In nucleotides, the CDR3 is TGTGCCAGCAGTACCAGACGTAATGAAGCTTTCTTT. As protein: CASSTRRNEAFF.